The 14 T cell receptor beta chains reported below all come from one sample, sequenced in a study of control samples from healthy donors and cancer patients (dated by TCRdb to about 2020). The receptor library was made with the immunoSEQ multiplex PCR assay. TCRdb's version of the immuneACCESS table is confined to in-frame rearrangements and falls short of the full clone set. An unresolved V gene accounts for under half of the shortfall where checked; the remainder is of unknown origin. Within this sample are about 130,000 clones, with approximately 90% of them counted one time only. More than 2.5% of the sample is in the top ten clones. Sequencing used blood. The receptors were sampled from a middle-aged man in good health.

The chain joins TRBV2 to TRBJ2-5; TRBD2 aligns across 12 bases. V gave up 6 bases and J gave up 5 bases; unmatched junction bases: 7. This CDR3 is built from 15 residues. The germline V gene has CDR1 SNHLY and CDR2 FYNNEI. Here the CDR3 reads CASSPLAGGQETQYF. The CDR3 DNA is TGTGCCAGCAGCCCCCTAGCGGGGGGGCAGGAGACCCAGTACTTC. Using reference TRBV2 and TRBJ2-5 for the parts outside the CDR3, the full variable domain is EPEVTQTPSHQVTQMGQEVILRCVPISNHLYFYWYRQILGQKVEFLVSFYNNEISEKSEIFDDQFSVERPDGSNFTLKIRSTKLEDSAMYFCASSPLAGGQETQYFGPGTRLLVL.

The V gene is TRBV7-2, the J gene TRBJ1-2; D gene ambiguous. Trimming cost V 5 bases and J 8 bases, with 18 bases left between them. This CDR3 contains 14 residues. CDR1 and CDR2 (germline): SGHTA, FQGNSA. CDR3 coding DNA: TGTGCCAGCAGCCCCAGTTGGGGTGTGAGGGGCTACACCTTC. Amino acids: CASSPSWGVRGYTF.

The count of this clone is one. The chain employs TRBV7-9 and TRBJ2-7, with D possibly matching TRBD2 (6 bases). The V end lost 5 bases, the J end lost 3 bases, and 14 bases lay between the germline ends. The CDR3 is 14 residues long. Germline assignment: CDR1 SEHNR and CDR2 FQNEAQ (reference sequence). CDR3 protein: CASSPGDRSYEQYF. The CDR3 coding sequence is TGTGCCAGCAGCCCGGGGGATAGAAGCTACGAGCAGTACTTC.

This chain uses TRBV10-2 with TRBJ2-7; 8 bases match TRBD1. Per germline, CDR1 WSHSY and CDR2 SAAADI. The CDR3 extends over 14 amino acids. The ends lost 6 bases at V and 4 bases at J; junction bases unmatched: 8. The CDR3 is CASRYGTGPYEQYF. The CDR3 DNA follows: TGCGCCAGCAGATACGGGACAGGTCCTTACGAGCAGTACTTC.

DNA of the CDR3: TGTGCCAGCAGCCATGGGGTTCGGGTCGGGAATGAGCAGTTCTTC. Translation gives CASSHGVRVGNEQFF. The rearrangement joins TRBV7-3 to TRBJ2-1; D gene ambiguous. Trimming left V 5 bases short and J 7 bases short, with 18 bases between. Germline V gene data show CDR1 as SGHTA and CDR2 as FQGTGA. The CDR3 is made up of 15 amino acids.

CDR3 sequence reads: CASSLRGAEETQYF. CDR3 DNA: TGTGCCAGCAGCTTGCGGGGGGCCGAAGAGACCCAGTACTTC. This rearrangement joins TRBV5-4 to TRBJ2-5; a weak D match, TRBD2 (7 bases). The CDR3 spans 14 residues. In germline, CDR1 is SGHNT, CDR2 YYREEE (reference sequence). Trimming removed 1 base at V and 3 bases at J, with 10 bases between.

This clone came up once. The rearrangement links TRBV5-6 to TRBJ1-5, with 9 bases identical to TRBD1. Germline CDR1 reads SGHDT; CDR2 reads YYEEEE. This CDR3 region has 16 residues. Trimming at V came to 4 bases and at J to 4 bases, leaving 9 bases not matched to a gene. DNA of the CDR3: TGTGCCAGCAGCGTCACAGGGGGCCTTCTGAATCAGCCCCAGCATTTT. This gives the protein CASSVTGGLLNQPQHF.

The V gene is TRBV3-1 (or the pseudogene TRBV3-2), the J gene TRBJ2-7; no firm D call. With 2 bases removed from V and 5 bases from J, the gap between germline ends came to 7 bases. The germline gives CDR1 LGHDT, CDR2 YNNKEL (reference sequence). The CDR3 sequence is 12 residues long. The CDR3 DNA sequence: TGTGCCAGCAGCCAACTTCGGGACGAGCAGTACTTC. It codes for CASSQLRDEQYF.

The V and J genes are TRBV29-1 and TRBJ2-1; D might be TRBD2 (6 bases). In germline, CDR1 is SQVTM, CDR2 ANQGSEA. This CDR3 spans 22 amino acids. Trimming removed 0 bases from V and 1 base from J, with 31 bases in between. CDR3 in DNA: TGCAGCGTTGAAGAACTGGACACTCAAGTGGGCGGGGCCCCTTTATCCTACAATGAGCAGTTCTTC. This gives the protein CSVEELDTQVGGAPLSYNEQFF.

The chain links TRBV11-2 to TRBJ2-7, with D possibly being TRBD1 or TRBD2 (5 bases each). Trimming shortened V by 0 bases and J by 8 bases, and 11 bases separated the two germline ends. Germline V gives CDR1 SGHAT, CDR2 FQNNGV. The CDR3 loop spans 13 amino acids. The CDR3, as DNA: TGTGCCAGCAGCTTAGATTGGGGGACGCAGCAGTACTTC. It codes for CASSLDWGTQQYF.

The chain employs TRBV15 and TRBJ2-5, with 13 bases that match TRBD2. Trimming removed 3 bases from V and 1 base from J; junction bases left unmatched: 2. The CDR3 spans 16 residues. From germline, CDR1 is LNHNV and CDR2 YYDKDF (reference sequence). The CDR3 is CATSRGTSGVQETQYF. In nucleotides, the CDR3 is TGTGCCACCAGCAGGGGGACTAGCGGGGTCCAAGAGACCCAGTACTTC.

CDR3 in amino acids: CASSEQETHTF. CDR3 bases: TGCGCCAGCAGTGAGCAAGAAACCCACACCTTC. The rearrangement joins TRBV10-2 to TRBJ1-2, with no clear D. V shed 2 bases and J shed 12 bases, with 10 bases lying between them. CDR1 WSHSY and CDR2 SAAADI come from the germline V gene. This CDR3 region has 11 residues.

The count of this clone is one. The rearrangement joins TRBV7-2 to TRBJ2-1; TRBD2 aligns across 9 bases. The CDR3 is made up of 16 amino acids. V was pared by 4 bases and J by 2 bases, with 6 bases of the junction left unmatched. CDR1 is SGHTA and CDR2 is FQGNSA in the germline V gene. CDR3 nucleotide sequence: TGTGCCAGCAGCTACGCGGGGGGGAATCCCTACAATGAGCAGTTCTTC. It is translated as CASSYAGGNPYNEQFF.

CDR3 residues: CASSAPPDFQEYF. In DNA, the CDR3 is TGTGCCAGCAGCGCCCCCCCGGATTTCCAGGAGTATTTT. V and J are TRBV7-3 and TRBJ2-3; D not resolved. Trimming cost V 5 bases and J 13 bases, with 19 bases left between them. Germline CDR1 SGHTA, CDR2 FQGTGA. The CDR3 covers 13 residues.